Below, one T cell receptor (beta chain) is given with its context. The entry originates in a study of T cell responses to AZD1222 COVID-19 vaccine. The CDR3 covers 15 residues. Germline V gene sequence: CDR1 SGHTA, CDR2 FQGNSA. Trimming took 3 bases from V and 2 from J, leaving 12 bases between them. Using immunoSEQ multiplex PCR, the repertoire was profiled, and TCRdb retains in-frame clones only, with some absent. Here the sample spans under 200,000 clones, around 87% being singletons. Sequencing was performed on peripheral blood, taken on day 0 of MenACWY control vaccination. This receptor was taken from an adult in good health. The genes are TRBV7-2 and TRBJ2-3, with D tentatively TRBD1 (6 bases). The CDR3, as DNA: TGTGCCAGCAGCTTGGGACACCCGAACACAGATACGCAGTATTTT. It encodes CASSLGHPNTDTQYF.